Sequencing of this T cell receptor (beta chain) was carried out in a study of STAT5B mutations in CD4+ large granular lymphocyte leukemia. The CDR3 contains 15 residues. Per germline, CDR1 MGHRA and CDR2 YSYEKL. V gave up 4 bases and J gave up 0 bases, with 12 bases separating them. Sequenced by immunoSEQ multiplex PCR; TCRdb stores in-frame clones only, minus some. This table holds about 35,000 clones, around 63% found once. Study findings and constraints: About 24% of private leukemic clonotypes occurred rarely in other patients' non-leukemic repertoires.

Details on this clone: Its target is unknown.

The gene calls are TRBV4-1 and TRBJ2-5; tentative D call: TRBD1 (5 bases). The source of this sequence is a human donor in good health. The sequencing input was CD4+ T cells from blood buffy coats. The CDR3 region is CASSPLTEYQETQYF. For the CDR3, the DNA is TGCGCCAGCAGCCCCCTGACAGAGTACCAAGAGACCCAGTACTTC.